A selection of T cell receptor beta chains follows, all from one sample in a study of blood T cell repertoires in COVID-19. Only in-frame clones appear in the TCRdb table, and some are missing; sequencing was by immunoSEQ multiplex PCR. The table records 350,000 or so clones, about 91% of them present only once. The material sequenced was peripheral blood. All receptors derive from a woman in her 30s with COVID-19, enrolled during active disease. Each CDR3 is given without its conserved first and last residue. The D gene is left open where the match is weak.

J gene,D gene,V gene,CDR3 protein
TRBJ1-2,TRBD1,TRBV13,ASSPDRTARGYT
TRBJ1-2,TRBD1,TRBV19,ASMGDRVSYGYT
TRBJ2-1,TRBD2,TRBV5-1,ASSLALAGGHYNEQF
TRBJ1-2,-,TRBV3-1/TRBV3-2,ASSQDAGRGYT
TRBJ2-1,-,TRBV10-3,AISDPPGDNEQF
TRBJ2-1,-,TRBV24-1,ATSDPSSDEQF
TRBJ1-2,-,TRBV5-1,ASSSQGDGYT
TRBJ2-5,TRBD1,TRBV5-6,ASSRDRGVETQY
TRBJ1-1,TRBD1,TRBV18,ASSRPDRGGTEAF
TRBJ1-5,TRBD1,TRBV28,ASRRRTGGDQPQH
TRBJ2-7,TRBD1,TRBV12-3/TRBV12-4,ASSWQGENEQY
TRBJ2-1,TRBD2,TRBV7-3,ASSIGLAKLGEQF
TRBJ1-1,-,TRBV19,ASSLRQATGTEAF
TRBJ1-1,TRBD1,TRBV29-1,SARTGANTEAF
TRBJ1-4,-,TRBV12-5,ASGLGGGREKLF
TRBJ1-2,-,TRBV4-3,ASSQGLVRDYGYT
TRBJ1-5,-,TRBV27,ASSLSPGSNQPQH
TRBJ1-3,-,TRBV6-5,ASRARTNSGNTIY
TRBJ2-5,-,TRBV12-5,ASGLPGLETQY
TRBJ2-3,-,TRBV9,ASSVGGLRTDTQY
TRBJ1-2,-,TRBV14,ASSHRKKAGYNYGYT
TRBJ1-4,-,TRBV9,ASSPGATNEKLF
TRBJ2-3,TRBD2,TRBV4-2,ASSQGTSGGTAIQY
TRBJ1-4,TRBD1,TRBV7-9,ASSQGATNEKLF
TRBJ2-5,TRBD1,TRBV13,ASSFRDRGETQY
TRBJ1-5,TRBD1,TRBV6-5,ASSYIQGEQPQH
TRBJ2-5,-,TRBV7-9,ASSPGVGGSETQY
TRBJ1-2,-,TRBV12-3/TRBV12-4,ASSSRGYGGYT
TRBJ1-1,-,TRBV3-1/TRBV3-2,ASSQSFQGNTEAF
TRBJ2-1,-,TRBV5-4,ASSLSGHSYNEQF
TRBJ1-5,-,TRBV28,ASSIHLSNQPQH
TRBJ1-1,-,TRBV14,ASSLNRLITF
TRBJ1-4,-,TRBV5-4,ATALWSGSNEKLF
TRBJ2-2,TRBD1,TRBV6-5,ASVWTGGNTGELF
TRBJ1-2,TRBD1,TRBV19,ASSMPPGTGGPGGYT
TRBJ2-3,TRBD2,TRBV6-4,ASSTTSGSTDTQY
TRBJ1-5,-,TRBV2,ASSTMVNQPQH
TRBJ2-2,-,TRBV14,ASSQGRIKVREAGELF
TRBJ2-2,TRBD2,TRBV12-3/TRBV12-4,ASRRGDGELF
TRBJ2-7,-,TRBV4-1,ASSQGFQATYEQY
TRBJ2-2,TRBD1,TRBV20-1,SASPGTGQVVSGELF
TRBJ1-1,TRBD1,TRBV6-5,ASRGQGAGNTEAF
TRBJ2-3,TRBD2,TRBV20-1,SASLSGGGTDTQY
TRBJ2-1,TRBD1,TRBV7-9,ASSSGTAAYNEQF
TRBJ2-1,TRBD2,TRBV23-1,ASSPQRGAGGYNEQF
TRBJ1-6,-,TRBV6-5,ASTLGVPHSPLH
TRBJ2-5,-,TRBV27,ASSFQPGKRETQY
TRBJ1-5,-,TRBV28,ASSLDMGRPQH
TRBJ1-5,TRBD1,TRBV10-3,AISPGTAQQPQH